Included here is one TCR beta chain sequence, with context. These data come from a study of blood T cells in healthy people across ages. A second PCR of about 6 to 11 cycles used a sample-barcoded 5' primer and a J-beta primer mix. TCRdb redid the calling of the 5' RACE reads with MiXCR, one entry per CDR3 protein. The sample shows 650,000 to 900,000 distinct CDR3 sequences, around 62% of them seen only once. The specimen sequenced was blood. This TCR came from a young man in good health.

As DNA, the CDR3 is TGTGCCAGCAAACCGGGCGATAACTATGGCTACACCTTC. Translated, it gives CASKPGDNYGYTF. V gene TRBV27 combines with J gene TRBJ1-2; D is undetermined. The germline V and J ends were trimmed by 7 bases and 1 base, with 10 bases remaining between them. The V gene's germline CDR1 is MNHEY and CDR2 SMNVEV (reference sequence). This CDR3 has 13 residues.